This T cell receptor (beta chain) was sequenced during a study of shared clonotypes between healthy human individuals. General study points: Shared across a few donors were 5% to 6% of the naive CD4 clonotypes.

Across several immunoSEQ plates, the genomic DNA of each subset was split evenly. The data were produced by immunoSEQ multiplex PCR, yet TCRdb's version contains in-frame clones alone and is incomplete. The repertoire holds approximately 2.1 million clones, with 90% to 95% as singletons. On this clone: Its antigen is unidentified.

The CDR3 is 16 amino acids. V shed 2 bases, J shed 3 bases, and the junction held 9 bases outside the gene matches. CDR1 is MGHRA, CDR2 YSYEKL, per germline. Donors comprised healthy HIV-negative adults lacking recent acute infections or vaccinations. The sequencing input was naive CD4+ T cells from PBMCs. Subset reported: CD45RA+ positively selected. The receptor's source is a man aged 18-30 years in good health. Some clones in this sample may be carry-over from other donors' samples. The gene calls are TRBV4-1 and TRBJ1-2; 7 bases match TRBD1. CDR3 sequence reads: CASSQPTGTAYYGYTF. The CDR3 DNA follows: TGCGCCAGCAGCCAACCGACTGGGACAGCCTACTATGGCTACACCTTC.